The present T cell receptor (beta chain) was sequenced within a study of blood T cells in healthy people across ages. This clonotype has a single count. V gave up 0 bases and J gave up 4 bases, with 5 bases separating them. Germline loops: CDR1 SGHRS, CDR2 YFSETQ. The length of the CDR3 is 13 residues. A J-beta primer mix and a sample-barcoded 5' primer were used in a second PCR of roughly 6 to 11 cycles. TCRdb ran MiXCR on the 5' RACE reads and lists one entry per CDR3 protein. The data hold fewer than 600,000 distinct CDR3 sequences, with around a quarter observed a single time. These data were likewise used in another study, on T cells of mothers and their children.

This TCR was sampled from a boy aged 2 to 10 in good health. The sequencing sample was made of blood. This chain links TRBV5-1 with TRBJ1-3; weak D call: TRBD1 (5 bases). DNA for the CDR3: TGCGCCAGCAGCTTGGGGGACGGAAACACCATATATTTT. It specifies CASSLGDGNTIYF.